The 14 T cell receptor beta chains presented below share a single source sample, sequenced in a study of T cells in Graves' hyperthyroidism and ophthalmopathy. TCR beta CDR3 region amplification was performed from RNA transcripts. With the HTBI primer set, the TCR CDR3 went through a first round of RT-PCR. Using its own MiXCR run on the multiplex PCR reads, TCRdb lists one record per CDR3 protein. The sample lists about 710,000 distinct CDR3 sequences, roughly 15% occurring once. Sequencing was performed on blood. The source is a man in his late teens or twenties with Graves' hyperthyroidism.

This clonotype was detected many times. The chain recombines TRBV20-1 with TRBJ2-7, with D possibly TRBD1 on 7 matching bases. The CDR3 length is 16 residues. Germline-derived CDR1 and CDR2 are DFQATT and SNEGSKA (reference sequence). Trimming took off 3 bases at V and 3 bases at J, with 21 bases between the two ends. The CDR3 bases are TGCAGTGCTAGGCCCCTCCGGGCAGGGGGGATCTACGAGCAGTACTTC. Translating it yields CSARPLRAGGIYEQYF.

This clonotype was counted only a few times. The V gene is TRBV12-3 or TRBV12-4, the J gene TRBJ2-2, with a tentative D call TRBD2 (5 bases). V dropped 5 bases and J dropped 1 base, with 8 bases sitting between them. The CDR3 totals 14 residues. The CDR3 bases are TGTGCCAGCAGTCGGGAATGGAACACCGGGGAGCTGTTTTTT. Amino acids: CASSREWNTGELFF.

Here the CDR3 DNA reads TGTGCCAGCAGTCCCGGGATCGTTCAGTTCGGTTCACCCCTCCACTTT. Amino acid sequence: CASSPGIVQFGSPLHF. The chain employs TRBV6-1 and TRBJ1-6, with D uncertain. The V end was cut by 5 bases, the J end by 9 bases, with 20 bases between. Germline V gene sequence: CDR1 MNHNS, CDR2 SASEGT. This CDR3 has 16 residues.

This clonotype was counted many times. This chain uses TRBV11-3 with TRBJ2-3; TRBD2 might be the D (6 bases). Trimming removed 6 bases at V and 1 base at J, with 20 bases between. Germline CDR1 reads SGHNT; CDR2 reads YENEEA. This CDR3 is built from 17 residues. The CDR3 loop is CASSFPLADPRTDTQYF. As DNA, the CDR3 is TGTGCCAGCAGTTTCCCCTTAGCGGACCCCCGCACAGATACGCAGTATTTT.

This clonotype was picked up many times. The junction and the germline gene differ at one end; a read error may be behind it. The rearrangement links TRBV5-1 to TRBJ2-7, with D possibly being TRBD1 (6 bases). CDR1 is SGHRS, CDR2 YFSETQ, per germline. The CDR3 sequence is 13 residues long. The CDR3 is CASSLTGLYEQYF. CDR3 nucleotides: TGTGCCAGCAGTCTCACAGGGCTCTACGAGCAGTACTTC.

This clonotype was recorded many times. This chain links TRBV2 with TRBJ2-2; a weak D match, TRBD2 (6 bases). Germline V gives CDR1 SNHLY, CDR2 FYNNEI. There are 14 residues in the CDR3. Trimming took off 7 bases at V and 4 bases at J, with 13 bases between the two ends. The CDR3 protein is CASNTGTGTGELFF. The CDR3 bases are TGTGCCAGCAATACCGGGACTGGCACCGGGGAGCTGTTTTTT.

A remark on this clonotype: Being one base from a much bigger clone, this may be a read error. Because the CDR3 is missing its conserved closing phenylalanine or tryptophan, this is likely a read error. The chain employs TRBV5-1 and TRBJ1-1, with D tentatively TRBD1 (6 bases). The CDR3 loop spans 15 amino acids. The germline gives CDR1 SGHRS, CDR2 YFSETQ. V lost 1 base to trimming and J lost 5 bases, with 15 bases between them. The CDR3: CASSLLAQGGTEAFL. The DNA for the CDR3 is TGCGCCAGCAGCTTGTTGGCACAGGGCGGGACTGAAGCTTTCCTT.

This chain connects TRBV28 to TRBJ2-7; TRBD1 might be the D (5 bases). This CDR3 contains 15 residues. Per germline, CDR1 MDHEN and CDR2 SYDVKM. The V end lost 4 bases, the J end lost 3 bases, and 16 bases lay between the germline ends. The CDR3 coding sequence is TGTGCCAGCAGTTCTCCCTCGCAGGGCCTCTACGAGCAGTACTTC. Its translation is CASSSPSQGLYEQYF.

This clonotype was seen many times. CDR3 in amino acids: CASSLTSGRGSASDTQYF. Written as DNA, the CDR3 is TGTGCCAGCAGTTTGACTAGCGGGAGAGGTAGTGCGTCAGATACGCAGTATTTT. V gene TRBV28 combines with J gene TRBJ2-3; TRBD2 agrees at 12 bases. With V trimmed by 3 bases and J by 4 bases, 11 bases remained unmatched. The CDR3 runs to 18 residues. CDR1 and CDR2 (germline): MDHEN, SYDVKM.

This clonotype has a single count. Since a much larger clone is just one base distant, this may be a read error. The rearrangement uses TRBV7-9 and TRBJ2-7; tentatively, D is TRBD2 (6 bases). Germline CDR1 reads SEHNR; CDR2 reads FQNEAQ (reference sequence). This CDR3 is 13 amino acids long. With 8 bases removed from V and 0 bases from J, the gap between germline ends came to 11 bases. The CDR3 bases are TGTGCCAGCGCCAGGGACTTCTCCTACGAGCAGTACTTC. It encodes CASARDFSYEQYF.

The sample holds many counts of this clonotype. The chain carries TRBV28 and TRBJ2-7, with D maybe TRBD2 (6 bases). Germline CDR1 and CDR2: MDHEN and SYDVKM. This CDR3 has 13 residues. The V and J ends lost 4 bases and 3 bases respectively, with 10 bases between them. The CDR3 region has the DNA TGTGCCAGCAGTTATGGGGGAGGCTACGAGCAGTACTTC. This gives the protein CASSYGGGYEQYF.

This sequence joins TRBV5-1 and TRBJ1-2, with TRBD1 identical over 11 bases. J gave up 4 bases and V 3 bases, and 5 bases lay outside the gene matches. The CDR3 has 15 amino acids. Germline V gene sequence: CDR1 SGHRS, CDR2 YFSETQ. The CDR3 bases are TGCGCCAGCAGCTCCGGACAGGGGGCTGGCTATGGCTACACCTTC. This sequence encodes CASSSGQGAGYGYTF.

The chain links TRBV28 to TRBJ2-5; 12 positions agree with TRBD2. V shed 0 bases and J 9 bases; nucleotides not matched to a gene: 14. Germline assignment: CDR1 MDHEN and CDR2 SYDVKM. This CDR3 has 18 amino acids. This CDR3 reads CASSLWTSGSHLSWAQYF. CDR3 sequence (DNA): TGTGCCAGCAGTTTATGGACTAGCGGGAGTCATCTCAGTTGGGCCCAGTACTTC. Filled out from reference TRBV28 and TRBJ2-5, the complete variable domain reads DVKVTQSSRYLVKRTGEKVFLECVQDMDHENMFWYRQDPGLGLRLIYFSYDVKMKEKGDIPEGYSVSREKKERFSLILESASTNQTSMYLCASSLWTSGSHLSWAQYFGPGTRLLVL.

DNA for the CDR3: TGTGCCAGCTCACCAGAGGGGCAGGGTAACACTGAAGCTTTCTTT. It is translated as CASSPEGQGNTEAFF. This rearrangement joins TRBV18 to TRBJ1-1, with TRBD1 as a possible D gene (5 bases). CDR3 length equals 15 residues. Germline V lookup: CDR1 KGHSH, CDR2 LQKENI. Trimming removed 2 bases from V and 2 bases from J, with 12 bases in between. Looking up the rest from reference TRBV18 and TRBJ1-1 gives the full variable domain: NAGVMQNPRHLVRRRGQEARLRCSPMKGHSHVYWYRQLPEEGLKFMVYLQKENIIDESGMPKERFSAEFPKEGPSILRIQQVVRGDSAAYFCASSPEGQGNTEAFFGQGTRLTVV.